Below, one T cell receptor beta chain is given with its context. Its antigen is not yet known. Base qualities are not provided; no much larger clone lies one nucleotide away. The V and J ends are trimmed by 0 bases and 4 bases, leaving 6 bases between them. Including cysteine and phenylalanine, the CDR3 has 14 amino acids. The DNA shown is the 42-base CDR3, in frame from base 1. The germline V gene supplies CDR1 SGHNT and CDR2 YENEEA. Patients with a history of autoimmune disease or receiving systemic immunosuppression were excluded from the trial. In every dose cohort, peripheral blood was drawn for TCR sequencing at baseline, cycle 4 day 1, and cycle 7 day 1. The samples were taken from a phase I, first-in-human, multicenter, open-label dose-escalation trial of ivuxolimab. Adults with locally advanced or metastatic head and neck squamous cell, hepatocellular, melanoma or renal cell carcinoma were enrolled in the trial. Before TCR sequencing, CD4+ T cells and CD8+ T cells were sorted from peripheral blood as separate populations.

The data belong to a study of OX40 agonist ivuxolimab in advanced cancers. Regarding the study in general: Ivuxolimab was a fully human IgG2 agonistic monoclonal antibody targeting the costimulatory receptor OX40 (CD134). The paper covers the monotherapy dose-escalation part of the phase I ivuxolimab trial, which included N = 52 patients. The dose-escalation cohort was about 86% male with a mean age of approximately 60 years, ranging from roughly 23 to 80. Among the approximately 50 dose-escalation patients, 19 had hepatocellular carcinoma, about 15 melanoma, 9 renal cell carcinoma and 9 head and neck cancer. Intravenous ivuxolimab was administered to patients every 2 weeks at six dose levels: 0.01, 0.1, 0.3, 1.5, 3 and 10 mg/kg. Prior anti-PD-1, anti-PD-L1 or anti-CTLA-4 therapy was permitted, and approximately 39% of dose-escalation patients had received checkpoint inhibitors. The point of sequencing TCRbeta in the periphery was to test whether ivuxolimab changed TCR sequence diversity and drove clonal T-cell expansion. Partial responses occurred in three dose-escalation patients: two with cutaneous melanoma and one with hepatocellular carcinoma. Beyond this particular receptor, the publication reports: At doses of 0.1 to 3.0 mg/kg, clonal expansion of both CD4+ and CD8+ T cells in blood was seen between baseline and week 6. In the 0.1-3.0 mg/kg groups, partial responders had among the lowest normalized peripheral clonal expansion, particularly in CD8+ T cells. On average, CD8+ T cells showed more expanded clones than CD4+ T cells after ivuxolimab. Low levels of normalized T-cell clonal expansion were also seen in some patients who did not respond. Antigen specificity was not determined for the clonally expanded peripheral T cells.

Genomic DNA was extracted from sorted cells for sequencing of the TCRbeta CDR3 region. TCRbeta CDR3 regions were sequenced using the immunoSEQ Assay. TCRdb obtained this table from immuneACCESS and retained in-frame rearrangements with V and J assigned. These tables miss some clones; where compared with another copy, unresolved V genes account for less than half of the shortfall, and the remainder is unexplained. The sample table records tens of thousands of clones; less than 90% of these occur just once. The ten largest clones take up 1.1% of the sample. This TCR came from an adult with an advanced solid tumor such as melanoma, head and neck, liver or kidney cancer. The chain joins TRBV11-3 to TRBJ2-2, with the D gene uncertain. This sample comprised CD4+ or CD8+ T cells sorted from blood, obtained in a trial of the OX40 agonist ivuxolimab. The DNA reads as follows: TGTGCCAGCAGCTTAGATGCGAGCACCGGGGAGCTGTTTTTT. This sequence encodes CASSLDASTGELFF.